This T cell receptor (beta chain) was profiled in a study of blood T cell repertoires in COVID-19. Overall study context: COVID-19 samples from acute and convalescent phases originated in the United States, Italy and Spain. PBMCs, B-cell-depleted T cells, or T cells were the source of the cDNA or gDNA that made up the material.

Original processing notes: The authors estimated nucleated cell counts from reference gene primer amplification. This table comes from immunoSEQ multiplex PCR, and its TCRdb copy is limited to in-frame clones, with some not included. V and J calls and clone size are copied from that table; D and trimming were computed from the DNA. Of around 80,000 clones in the sample, approximately 83% are singletons; the top ten hold 9%. CDR1 MNHEY and CDR2 SVGEGT come from the germline V gene. V shed 5 bases and J shed 2 bases, with 16 bases lying between them. CDR3 length: 16 residues. The TCR sequence derives from a human donor in a cohort sampled during active COVID-19. Sequencing input: peripheral blood. The chain joins TRBV6-2 or TRBV6-3 to TRBJ1-5; D is unclear. The CDR3 sequence: CASSDPLAEGNQPQHF. The CDR3 DNA reads as TGTGCCAGCAGTGACCCCTTGGCGGAAGGCAATCAGCCCCAGCATTTT.